The clone carrying this TCR beta chain was observed at least ten times. One entry per CDR3 protein results from TCRdb running MiXCR on the 5' RACE reads. Found here are about 23,000 distinct CDR3 sequences, around 30% of them singletons; the top ten hold 2.2%. J lost 0 bases, V lost 6 bases, and 8 bases had no gene match. CDR3 length equals 17 residues. Germline V lookup: CDR1 MNHEY, CDR2 SVGAGI. The sample comprised tumor-infiltrating naive CD4+ T cells sorted from the breast tumor. Subset noted: naive CD4+ T cells, CD4+CD45RA+CD25-. This chain links TRBV6-5 with TRBJ2-3; TRBD2 matches at 11 bases. The receptor's source is a female donor with breast cancer. The DNA of the CDR3 is TGTGCCAGCAGACGCTCTTGGACTAGCGGGAGCACAGATACGCAGTATTTT. It is translated as CASRRSWTSGSTDTQYF.